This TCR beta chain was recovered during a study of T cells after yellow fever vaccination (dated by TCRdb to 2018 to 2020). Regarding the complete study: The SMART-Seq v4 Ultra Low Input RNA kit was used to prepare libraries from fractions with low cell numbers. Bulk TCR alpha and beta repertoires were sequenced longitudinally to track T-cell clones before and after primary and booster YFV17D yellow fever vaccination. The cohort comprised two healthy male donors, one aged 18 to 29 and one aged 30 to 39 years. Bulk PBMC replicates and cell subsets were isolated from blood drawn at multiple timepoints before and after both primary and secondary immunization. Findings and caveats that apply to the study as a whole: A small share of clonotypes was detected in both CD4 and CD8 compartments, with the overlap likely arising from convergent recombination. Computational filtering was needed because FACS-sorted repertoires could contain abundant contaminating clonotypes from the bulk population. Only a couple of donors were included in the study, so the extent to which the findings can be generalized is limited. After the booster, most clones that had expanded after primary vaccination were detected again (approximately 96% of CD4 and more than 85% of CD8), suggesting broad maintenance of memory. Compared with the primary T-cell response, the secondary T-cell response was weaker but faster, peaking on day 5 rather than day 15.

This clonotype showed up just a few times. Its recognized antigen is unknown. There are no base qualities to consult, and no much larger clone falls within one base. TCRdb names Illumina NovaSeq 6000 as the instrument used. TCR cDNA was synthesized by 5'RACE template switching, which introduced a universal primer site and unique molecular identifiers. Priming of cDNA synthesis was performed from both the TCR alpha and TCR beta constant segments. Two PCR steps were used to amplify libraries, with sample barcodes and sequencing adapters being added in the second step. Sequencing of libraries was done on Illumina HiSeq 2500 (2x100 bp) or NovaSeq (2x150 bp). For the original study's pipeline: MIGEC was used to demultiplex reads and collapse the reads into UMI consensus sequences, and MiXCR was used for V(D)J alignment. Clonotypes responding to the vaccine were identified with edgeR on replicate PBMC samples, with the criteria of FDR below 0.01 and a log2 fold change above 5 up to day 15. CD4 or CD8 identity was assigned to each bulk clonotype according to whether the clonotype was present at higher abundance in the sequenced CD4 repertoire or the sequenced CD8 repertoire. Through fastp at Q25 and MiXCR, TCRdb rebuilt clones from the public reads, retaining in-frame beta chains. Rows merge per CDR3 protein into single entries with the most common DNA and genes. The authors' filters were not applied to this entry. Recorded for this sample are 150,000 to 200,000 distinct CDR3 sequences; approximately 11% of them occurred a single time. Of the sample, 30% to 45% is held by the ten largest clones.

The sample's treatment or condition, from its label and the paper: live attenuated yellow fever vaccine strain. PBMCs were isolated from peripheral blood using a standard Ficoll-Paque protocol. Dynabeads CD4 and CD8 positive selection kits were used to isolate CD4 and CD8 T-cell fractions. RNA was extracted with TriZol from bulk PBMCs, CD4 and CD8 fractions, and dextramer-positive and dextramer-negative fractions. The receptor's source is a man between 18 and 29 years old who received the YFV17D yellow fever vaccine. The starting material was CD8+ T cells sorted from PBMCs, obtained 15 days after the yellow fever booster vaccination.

The DNA sequence is as follows: TGTGCCAGCAGATTCGGCCCAGGGGCCGGCGAGCAGTACTTC. Its protein is CASRFGPGAGEQYF. This receptor chain uses TRBV5-4 and TRBJ2-7; 6 matching bases give a weak D call of TRBD1. The trim is 5 bases for V and 6 bases for J, with a gap of 18 bases between the germline ends. CDR3 length: 14 amino acids, cysteine to phenylalanine. Only CDR3 DNA remains: 42 bases, in frame from the first base. CDR1 SGHNT and CDR2 YYREEE were looked up in the germline V gene (reference sequence).